This T cell receptor beta chain was captured by sequencing in a study of blood T cell repertoires in COVID-19. The germline V gene encodes CDR1 SNHLY and CDR2 FYNNEI. Between the trimmed V and J ends, which lost 0 bases and 4 bases, there was a span of 13 bases. The CDR3 length is 16 residues. This clone appeared a few times. In terms of age and location, participants ranged from about 18 to 95 years and lived in about 25 US areas. Methods used by the authors: Nucleated cell number was recorded as an estimate derived from reference gene primer amplification. Assay used: immunoSEQ multiplex PCR; TCRdb lists only in-frame clones, some missing. That table supplies the V and J calls and clone size; D and trimming were determined from the DNA. The table has just over 80,000 clones, about 89% seen once.

The chain has TRBV2 and TRBJ2-1, with a weak D call TRBD2 (6 bases). This TCR was recovered from a woman between 50 and 59 years old with acute COVID-19. The sequenced material came from PBMCs or T cells enriched from blood (not recorded which). CDR3 DNA: TGTGCCAGCAGTGAAGCGCAGAAGGGAGGTTACAATGAGCAGTTCTTC. This sequence encodes CASSEAQKGGYNEQFF.